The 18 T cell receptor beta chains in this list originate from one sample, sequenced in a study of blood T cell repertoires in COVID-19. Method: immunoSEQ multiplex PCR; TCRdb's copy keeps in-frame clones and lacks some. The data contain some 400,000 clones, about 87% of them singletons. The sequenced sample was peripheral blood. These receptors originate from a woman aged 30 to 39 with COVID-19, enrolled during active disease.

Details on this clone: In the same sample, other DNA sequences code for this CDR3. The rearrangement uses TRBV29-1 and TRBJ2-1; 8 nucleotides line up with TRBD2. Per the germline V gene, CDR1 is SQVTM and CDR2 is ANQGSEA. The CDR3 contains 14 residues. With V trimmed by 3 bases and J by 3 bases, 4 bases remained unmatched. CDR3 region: CSVDGGRIYNEQFF. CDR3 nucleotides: TGCAGCGTTGACGGCGGGAGGATCTACAATGAGCAGTTCTTC.

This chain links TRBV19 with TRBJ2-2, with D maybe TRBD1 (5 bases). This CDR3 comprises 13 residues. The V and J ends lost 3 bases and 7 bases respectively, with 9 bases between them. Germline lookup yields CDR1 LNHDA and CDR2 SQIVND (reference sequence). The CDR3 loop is CASSMGLFGELFF. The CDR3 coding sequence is TGTGCCAGTAGTATGGGGCTTTTCGGGGAGCTGTTTTTT.

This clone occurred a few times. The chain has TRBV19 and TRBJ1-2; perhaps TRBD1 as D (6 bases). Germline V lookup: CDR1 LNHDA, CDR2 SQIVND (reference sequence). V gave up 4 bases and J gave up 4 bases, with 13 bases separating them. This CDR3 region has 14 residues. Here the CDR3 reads CASSRGQDRYGYTF. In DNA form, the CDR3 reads TGTGCCAGTAGTAGGGGACAAGACCGCTATGGCTACACCTTC.

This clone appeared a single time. Here the CDR3 reads CASPGTSSSYEQYF. The CDR3 nucleotides are TGTGCCTCCCCGGGAACGTCGAGCTCCTACGAGCAGTACTTC. The V gene is TRBV6-5, the J gene TRBJ2-7; maybe TRBD2 (5 bases). V was clipped by 11 bases and J by 0 bases, with 17 bases between them. The CDR3 contains 14 residues. Germline V gene sequence: CDR1 MNHEY, CDR2 SVGAGI.

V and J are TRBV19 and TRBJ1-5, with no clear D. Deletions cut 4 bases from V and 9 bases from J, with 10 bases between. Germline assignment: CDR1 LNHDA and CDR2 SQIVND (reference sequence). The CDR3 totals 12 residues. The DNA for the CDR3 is TGTGCCAGTAGTACCCTAGGCGGGCCCCAGCATTTT. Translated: CASSTLGGPQHF. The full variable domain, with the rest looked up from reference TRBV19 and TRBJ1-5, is DGGITQSPKYLFRKEGQNVTLSCEQNLNHDAMYWYRQDPGQGLRLIYYSQIVNDFQKGDIAEGYSVSREKKESFPLTVTSAQKNPTAFYLCASSTLGGPQHFGDGTRLSIL.

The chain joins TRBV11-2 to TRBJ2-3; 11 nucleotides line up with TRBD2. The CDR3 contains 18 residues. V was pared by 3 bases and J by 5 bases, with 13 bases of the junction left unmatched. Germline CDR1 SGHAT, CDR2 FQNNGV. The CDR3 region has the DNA TGTGCCAGCAGCTTGGGGGGTAGCGGGAGGGCTGACGAAGATACGCAGTATTTT. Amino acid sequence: CASSLGGSGRADEDTQYF.

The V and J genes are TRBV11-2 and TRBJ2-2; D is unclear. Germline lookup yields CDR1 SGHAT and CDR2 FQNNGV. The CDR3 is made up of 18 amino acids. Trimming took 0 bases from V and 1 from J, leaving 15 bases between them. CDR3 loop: CASSLDYTPTMNTGELFF. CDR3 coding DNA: TGTGCCAGCAGCTTAGATTATACTCCGACAATGAACACCGGGGAGCTGTTTTTT.

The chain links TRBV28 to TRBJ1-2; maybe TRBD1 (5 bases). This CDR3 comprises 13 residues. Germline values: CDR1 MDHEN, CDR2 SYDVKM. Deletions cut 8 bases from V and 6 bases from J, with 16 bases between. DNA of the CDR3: TGTGCCAGCCATTCGCGGGGGTATAATGGCTACACCTTC. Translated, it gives CASHSRGYNGYTF.

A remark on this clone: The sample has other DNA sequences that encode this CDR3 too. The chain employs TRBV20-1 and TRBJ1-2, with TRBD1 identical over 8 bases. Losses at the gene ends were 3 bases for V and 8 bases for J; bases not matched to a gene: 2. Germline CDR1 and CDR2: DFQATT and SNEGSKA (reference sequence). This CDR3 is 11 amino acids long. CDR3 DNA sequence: TGCAGTGCTAGTGGACAGGGAGGCTACACCTTC. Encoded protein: CSASGQGGYTF.

The CDR3 here is CASSLQGGKKLFF. The CDR3 nucleotides read TGTGCCAGCAGTTTACAGGGTGGTAAAAAACTGTTTTTT. The V gene is TRBV27, the J gene TRBJ1-4, with D maybe TRBD1 (5 bases). Deletions cut 2 bases from V and 9 bases from J, with 10 bases between. Looked up from germline, CDR1 is MNHEY and CDR2 is SMNVEV (reference sequence). The CDR3 consists of 13 residues.

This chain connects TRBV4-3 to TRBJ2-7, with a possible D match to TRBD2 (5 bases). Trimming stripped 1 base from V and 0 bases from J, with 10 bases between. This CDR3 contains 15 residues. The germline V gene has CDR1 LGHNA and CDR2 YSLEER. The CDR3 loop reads CASSQVEASSYEQYF. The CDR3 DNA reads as TGCGCCAGCAGCCAAGTGGAGGCGAGCTCCTACGAGCAGTACTTC.

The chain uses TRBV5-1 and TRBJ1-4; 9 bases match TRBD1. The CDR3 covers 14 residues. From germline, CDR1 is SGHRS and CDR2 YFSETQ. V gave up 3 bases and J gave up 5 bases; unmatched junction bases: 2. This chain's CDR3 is CASSWGTGNEKLFF. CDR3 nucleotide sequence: TGCGCCAGCAGCTGGGGGACAGGGAATGAAAAACTGTTTTTT. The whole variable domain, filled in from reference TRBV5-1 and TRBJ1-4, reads KAGVTQTPRYLIKTRGQQVTLSCSPISGHRSVSWYQQTPGQGLQFLFEYFSETQRNKGNFPGRFSGRQFSNSRSEMNVSTLELGDSALYLCASSWGTGNEKLFFGSGTQLSVL.

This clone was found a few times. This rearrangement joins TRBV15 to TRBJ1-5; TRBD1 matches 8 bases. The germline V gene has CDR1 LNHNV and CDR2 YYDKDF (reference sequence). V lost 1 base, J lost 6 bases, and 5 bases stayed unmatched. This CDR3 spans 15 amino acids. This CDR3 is CATSRVSGGSQPQHF. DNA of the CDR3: TGTGCCACCAGCAGAGTGTCAGGGGGCAGTCAGCCCCAGCATTTT.

The CDR3 DNA reads TGCGCCAGCTATCGGGACAGATCTTCCTCTGGAAACACCATATATTTT. Its translation: CASYRDRSSSGNTIYF. V gene TRBV10-2 combines with J gene TRBJ1-3; TRBD1 aligns across 7 bases. Germline V gene data show CDR1 as WSHSY and CDR2 as SAAADI. J was trimmed by 0 bases and V by 8 bases; bases with no gene match: 10. There are 16 residues in the CDR3.

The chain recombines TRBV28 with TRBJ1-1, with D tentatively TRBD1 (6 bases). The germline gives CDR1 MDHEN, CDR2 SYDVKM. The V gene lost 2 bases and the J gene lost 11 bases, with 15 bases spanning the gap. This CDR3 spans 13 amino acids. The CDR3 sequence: CASSLRGADAAFF. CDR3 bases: TGTGCCAGCAGTTTACGGGGGGCTGATGCGGCTTTCTTT.

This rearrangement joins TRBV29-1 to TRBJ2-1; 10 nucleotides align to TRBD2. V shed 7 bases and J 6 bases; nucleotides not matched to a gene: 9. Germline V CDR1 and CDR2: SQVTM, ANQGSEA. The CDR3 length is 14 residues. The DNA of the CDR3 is TGCAGCGCAGAGGGACTAGCGTTTACCAATGAGCAGTTCTTC. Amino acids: CSAEGLAFTNEQFF.

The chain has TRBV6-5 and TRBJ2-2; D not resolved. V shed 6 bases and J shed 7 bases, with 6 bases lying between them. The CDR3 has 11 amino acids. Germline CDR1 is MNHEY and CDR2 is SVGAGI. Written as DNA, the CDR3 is TGTGCCAGCAGGGCTGTCGGGGAGCTGTTTTTT. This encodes CASRAVGELFF.

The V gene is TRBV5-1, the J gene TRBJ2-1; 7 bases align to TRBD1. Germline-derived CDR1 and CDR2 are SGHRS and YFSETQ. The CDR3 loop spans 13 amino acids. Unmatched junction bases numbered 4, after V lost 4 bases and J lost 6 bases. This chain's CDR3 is CASSKGQFNEQFF. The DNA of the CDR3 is TGCGCCAGCAGCAAGGGACAGTTCAATGAGCAGTTCTTC.